This T cell receptor (beta chain) was captured by sequencing in a study of prognosis after radiotherapy for stage I lung cancer. Two-round multiplex PCR on genomic DNA was the method by which TCR beta CDR3 was amplified. Primers (each specific to one TRBV or TRBJ gene) were used in first-round PCR. TCRdb passed the multiplex PCR reads through MiXCR, listing each CDR3 protein once. The repertoire includes tens of thousands of distinct CDR3 sequences, less than 35% of them detected once, and over 10% sits in the top ten. This clonotype was seen ten or more times. Germline CDR1 MNHEY, CDR2 SMNVEV (reference sequence). V was shortened by 3 bases and J by 3 bases, with 11 bases between the two germline ends. The CDR3 extends over 14 amino acids.

The chain couples TRBV27 to TRBJ1-1; weak D call: TRBD1 (5 bases). This clonotype was sampled from a donor over 45 with non-small cell lung cancer. Source: PBMCs, taken before or after stereotactic body radiation therapy (not recorded which). CDR3 nucleotides: TGTGCCAGCAGTTTCTCGGGGGGATACACTGAAGCTTTCTTT. Amino acid sequence: CASSFSGGYTEAFF.